This T cell receptor beta chain was observed in a study of blood T cell repertoires in COVID-19. On the study more broadly: T cells, B-cell-depleted T cells, or PBMCs provided the cDNA or gDNA that served as material.

This clone was recorded a few times. Authors' analysis steps: Amplified reference gene primers provided the basis for estimating nucleated cell counts. Assay: immunoSEQ multiplex PCR; the TCRdb copy retains only in-frame clones and omits some. That table furnishes V, J and clone size, whereas the DNA furnished D and trimming. Seen here are 470,000 or so clones, about 89% observed once, and the top ten hold about 4.3%. The CDR3 has 13 amino acids. Per the germline V gene, CDR1 is SGHAT and CDR2 is FQNNGV. The V gene lost 6 bases and the J gene lost 2 bases, with 11 bases spanning the gap. The rearrangement joins TRBV11-2 to TRBJ2-7, with D perhaps matching TRBD1 (6 bases). The sample consisted of peripheral blood. The TCR originated in a woman under 40 with acute or convalescent COVID-19. CDR3 sequence reads: CASSYGQTYEQYF. The CDR3, as DNA: TGTGCCAGCAGTTACGGACAGACCTACGAGCAGTACTTC.